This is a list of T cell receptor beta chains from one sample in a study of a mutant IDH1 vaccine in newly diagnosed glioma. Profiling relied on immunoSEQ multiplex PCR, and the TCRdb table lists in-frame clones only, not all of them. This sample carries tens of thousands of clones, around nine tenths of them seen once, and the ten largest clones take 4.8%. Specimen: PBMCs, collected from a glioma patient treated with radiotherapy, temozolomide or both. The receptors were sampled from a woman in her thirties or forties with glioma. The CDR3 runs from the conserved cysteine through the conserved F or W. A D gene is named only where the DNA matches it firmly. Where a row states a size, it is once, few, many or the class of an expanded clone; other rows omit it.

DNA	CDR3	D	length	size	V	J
TGTGCCAGCAGCGTTAGGGGGTATGAGCAGTTCTTC	CASSVRGYEQFF	.	12	.	TRBV4-2	TRBJ2-1
TGTGCCAGCAGTTTAAGCTCTGGAAACACCATATATTTT	CASSLSSGNTIYF	.	13	.	TRBV27	TRBJ1-3
TGTGCCAGCAGCCAAGATTTGACTCCTACCTACGAGCAGTACTTC	CASSQDLTPTYEQYF	.	15	.	TRBV4-2	TRBJ2-7
TGTGCCAGCAGTTTCCAGGGGTCACCCCTCCACTTT	CASSFQGSPLHF	.	12	.	TRBV6-5	TRBJ1-6
TGTGCCAGCAGCTTCGGAGGGACACACTATGGCTACACCTTC	CASSFGGTHYGYTF	.	14	.	TRBV7-9	TRBJ1-2
TGTGCCACCAGCAGAGATCGAGGCAGGGGAAGTCAGCCCCAGCATTTT	CATSRDRGRGSQPQHF	.	16	.	TRBV15	TRBJ1-5
TGCGCCAGCAGCTTGGGGGGTAGTGGAGAGACCCAGTACTTC	CASSLGGSGETQYF	.	14	.	TRBV5-1	TRBJ2-5
TGTGCCAGCAGCTCCTACAGGGGCCACGCTAACTATGGCTACACCTTC	CASSSYRGHANYGYTF	TRBD1	16	.	TRBV11-2	TRBJ1-2
TGCAGCGTGACAGAAAACTATGGCTACACCTTC	CSVTENYGYTF	.	11	.	TRBV29-1	TRBJ1-2
TGTGCCAGCAGTTTCATGACTGAAGCTTTCTTT	CASSFMTEAFF	.	11	.	TRBV6-5	TRBJ1-1
TGTGCCAGTACTACAGGGGCTTCTGAAAAACTGTTTTTT	CASTTGASEKLFF	TRBD1	13	.	TRBV19	TRBJ1-4
TGTGCCTGGAGTGGCCGGGGGGTAGTGACTGAAGCTTTCTTT	CAWSGRGVVTEAFF	.	14	.	TRBV30	TRBJ1-1
TGTGCCAGCAGCTCACACGGGACAGGGAGGGGCACTGAAGCTTTCTTT	CASSSHGTGRGTEAFF	TRBD1	16	.	TRBV5-5	TRBJ1-1
TGTGCCATCAGTGAGGGTACAAGGACCTCCAATGAGCAGTTCTTC	CAISEGTRTSNEQFF	.	15	.	TRBV10-3	TRBJ2-1
TGCGCCAGCAGCCAAGGCAGAGGGACTACTAGCTACGAGCAGTACTTC	CASSQGRGTTSYEQYF	TRBD2	16	.	TRBV4-1	TRBJ2-7
TGTGCCAGCAGCGCGACTAGCGGGAATCCGCGGTACTTC	CASSATSGNPRYF	TRBD2	13	.	TRBV9	TRBJ2-7
TGTGCCAGCAGCTTAGCCCAATCGACAGGGGGCCGCGAGCAGTACTTC	CASSLAQSTGGREQYF	TRBD1	16	.	TRBV11-2	TRBJ2-7
TGCAGCGTTGAACAGGTCGGGCTAGCGGGAGCCTACACCGGGGAGCTGTTTTTT	CSVEQVGLAGAYTGELFF	TRBD2	18	.	TRBV29-1	TRBJ2-2
TGCGCCAGCAGCCAAATCGTGTACAGGGGTGCCAATGAAAAACTGTTTTTT	CASSQIVYRGANEKLFF	TRBD1	17	.	TRBV4-1	TRBJ1-4
TGCGCCAGCAGTTCTGTGGGGGCAGCAATGGAGACCCAGTACTTC	CASSSVGAAMETQYF	.	15	.	TRBV4-1	TRBJ2-5
TGTGCCTGGGACAGGGGGAACACTGAAGCTTTCTTT	CAWDRGNTEAFF	TRBD1	12	.	TRBV30	TRBJ1-1
TGCGCCAGCAGCCAAGCGCTGACAGGGGGGAATTCACCCCTCCACTTT	CASSQALTGGNSPLHF	TRBD1	16	.	TRBV4-1	TRBJ1-6
TGTGCCAGCAGCTTAGAGGGACAGGGTTTTACCTACGAGCAGTACTTC	CASSLEGQGFTYEQYF	TRBD1	16	few	TRBV7-8	TRBJ2-7
TGTGCCAGCAGCTTGGATCCGCGGAACACTGAAGCTTTCTTT	CASSLDPRNTEAFF	.	14	.	TRBV5-6	TRBJ1-1
TGTGCCAGCAGTCCCCCGGGACTTCCCCCTCAGGAGCAGTACTTC	CASSPPGLPPQEQYF	.	15	.	TRBV7-8	TRBJ2-7
TGTGCCAGCAGCGCCCGGGACAGGGCTAGCTCCTACGAGCAGTACTTC	CASSARDRASSYEQYF	TRBD1	16	.	TRBV7-8	TRBJ2-7
.	CASSSSGPLKGGYTF	.	15	.	TRBV2	TRBJ1-2
TGTGCCAGCAGCCGGGACAGGGTTGGGGAGCAGTACTTC	CASSRDRVGEQYF	TRBD1	13	.	TRBV5-6	TRBJ2-7
TGTGCCAGCAGTTACCTCGCGGACTTCAATGAGCAGTTCTTC	CASSYLADFNEQFF	.	14	.	TRBV6-6	TRBJ2-1
TGTGCCAGCAGGGAAACTGATACCGGGGAGGAGTATGGCTACACCTTC	CASRETDTGEEYGYTF	.	16	.	TRBV6-4	TRBJ1-2
TGCGCGAGCAAGGGGGCCCGTGGCTACACCTTC	CASKGARGYTF	TRBD1	11	.	TRBV4-3	TRBJ1-2
TGTGCCAGCAGCTTGGCGCGGGGCAGGGGGTTCAGCGTCGAGCAGTACTTC	CASSLARGRGFSVEQYF	.	17	.	TRBV5-8	TRBJ2-7
TGCGCCAGCAGTGGGGACAGAAGTTATTCACCCCTCCACTTT	CASSGDRSYSPLHF	TRBD1	14	.	TRBV10-2	TRBJ1-6
TGCGCCAGCAGTGGACTAGCGGGGATTAGCTCCTACAATGAGCAGTTCTTC	CASSGLAGISSYNEQFF	TRBD2	17	.	TRBV10-1	TRBJ2-1
TGTGCCACCAGCAGAGGACTGGGGAACACTGAAGCTTTCTTT	CATSRGLGNTEAFF	.	14	.	TRBV15	TRBJ1-1
TGTGCCAGCAGCTTAACAAGGAAGGAGACTGAAGCTTTCTTT	CASSLTRKETEAFF	.	14	.	TRBV7-2	TRBJ1-1
TGTGCCAGCAGCTTAGCGGGGGGGGAACTGTTTTTT	CASSLAGGELFF	.	12	.	TRBV7-9	TRBJ1-4
TGTGCCAGCAGCAATGGACAGGCCCTATCATATGGCTACACCTTC	CASSNGQALSYGYTF	TRBD1	15	.	TRBV6-5	TRBJ1-2
TGTGCCAGCAGTGAGACTAACTCCTACAATGAGCAGTTCTTC	CASSETNSYNEQFF	.	14	.	TRBV2	TRBJ2-1
TGTGCCAGCAGCGACTGGACTAGCGCGAGCTCCTACAATGAGCAGTTCTTC	CASSDWTSASSYNEQFF	TRBD2	17	.	TRBV7-2	TRBJ2-1
TGTGCCAGCAGCTTGGCGCAGGGGGGAAATCGAGGCTACACCTTC	CASSLAQGGNRGYTF	TRBD1	15	.	TRBV5-4	TRBJ1-2
TGTGCCAGCAGTGTCAGTTCCCCGTCGGGACAGCTTTTCTATGGCTACACCTTC	CASSVSSPSGQLFYGYTF	TRBD1	18	.	TRBV6-1	TRBJ1-2
TGTGCCAGCAGTTACTCACCGGGGCCCGGAAACACCATATATTTT	CASSYSPGPGNTIYF	.	15	.	TRBV6-5	TRBJ1-3
TGTGCCAGCGGGTGGGACTTAGGCTACACCTTC	CASGWDLGYTF	.	11	.	TRBV2	TRBJ1-2
TGCAGCGTCACCGGGACAGGGGGCTTAAGCTCTGGAAACACCATATATTTT	CSVTGTGGLSSGNTIYF	TRBD1	17	.	TRBV29-1	TRBJ1-3
TGTGCCAGCGGAAGACAGGGGACTGAAGCTTTCTTT	CASGRQGTEAFF	TRBD1	12	few	TRBV6-1	TRBJ1-1
TGTGCCAGCAGCGCGGACACCCTGGGAAATCAGCCCCAGCATTTT	CASSADTLGNQPQHF	.	15	.	TRBV2	TRBJ1-5
TGTGCCAGCAGCATATGGACTAGCGGGCGCACAGATACGCAGTATTTT	CASSIWTSGRTDTQYF	TRBD2	16	.	TRBV7-2	TRBJ2-3
TGTGCCAGCAGCTTAGTCGGCGGGATGGGCTACGAGCAGTACTTC	CASSLVGGMGYEQYF	.	15	.	TRBV7-2	TRBJ2-7
TGTGCCAGCAGCCGGAGGCGCAGCGGGGGGGTGACAGATACGCAGTATTTT	CASSRRRSGGVTDTQYF	TRBD2	17	.	TRBV5-6	TRBJ2-3
TGTGCCAGCAGTTTGTCTTCCGCAAACTATGGCTACACCTTC	CASSLSSANYGYTF	.	14	.	TRBV27	TRBJ1-2
TGTGCCAGCAGCTTGTTCAGCCAGGTGGGCACTGAAGCTTTCTTT	CASSLFSQVGTEAFF	.	15	few	TRBV7-9	TRBJ1-1
TGTGCCAGCAGTCTAAGTACTGGGGTCACTGAAGCTTTCTTT	CASSLSTGVTEAFF	.	14	.	TRBV6-1	TRBJ1-1
TGTGCCAGCAGTGAAGAGGGACTAGCGGGGGGGGTCAGAGATACGCAGTATTTT	CASSEEGLAGGVRDTQYF	TRBD2	18	.	TRBV6-1	TRBJ2-3
TGTGCCAGCACTATACCGGGACAGGGTATTTTCATGACCTACGAGCAGTACTTC	CASTIPGQGIFMTYEQYF	TRBD1	18	.	TRBV2	TRBJ2-7